What follows are 21 T cell receptor beta chains derived from one specimen sequenced in a study of T cells in tuberculosis. Here immunoSEQ multiplex PCR was the method, and the copy in TCRdb shows in-frame clones only, minus some. The table has tens of thousands of clones, about 95% seen once. Sequences were obtained from PBMCs. All receptors come from a donor aged 10-29 years with latent tuberculosis or without tuberculosis infection.

V usage is TRBV6-1 and J usage is TRBJ2-3; 8 bases map to TRBD2. This CDR3 has 14 residues. V gave up 4 bases and J gave up 4 bases; unmatched junction bases: 4. CDR1 and CDR2 from the germline V gene are MNHNS and SASEGT. In DNA, the CDR3 is TGTGCCAGCAGTGTCGGGGGGGGACCAGATACGCAGTATTTT. Its protein is CASSVGGGPDTQYF.

The V gene is TRBV5-1, the J gene TRBJ2-2; a possible D gene is TRBD2 (6 bases). The CDR3 spans 18 residues. V dropped 0 bases and J dropped 7 bases, with 22 bases sitting between them. Germline CDR1 and CDR2: SGHRS and YFSETQ. As DNA, the CDR3 is TGCGCCAGCAGCTTGGTTCCTCTCGACGGACCGGGAGACGGGGAGCTGTTTTTT. Protein: CASSLVPLDGPGDGELFF.

The CDR3 loop reads CASSLYEGTGVSGYTF. The DNA for the CDR3 is TGTGCCAGCAGCTTGTATGAGGGGACAGGGGTTTCTGGCTACACCTTC. The chain carries TRBV5-4 and TRBJ1-2; 10 nucleotides agree with TRBD1. CDR1 is SGHNT and CDR2 is YYREEE in the germline V gene (reference sequence). CDR3 length: 16 residues. Unmatched junction bases numbered 10, after V lost 1 base and J lost 7 bases.

The V gene is TRBV11-2, the J gene TRBJ2-5; possible D gene TRBD2, 6 bases. Germline CDR1 reads SGHAT; CDR2 reads FQNNGV. V was pared by 3 bases and J by 7 bases, with 18 bases between. The CDR3 loop spans 15 amino acids. DNA for the CDR3: TGTGCCAGCAGCTTCCCACCGGGACTGGACACGACCCAGTACTTC. Protein product: CASSFPPGLDTTQYF.

The gene calls are TRBV6-4 and TRBJ1-2; 7 positions agree with TRBD1. After removal of 4 bases from V and 7 bases from J, the junction contained 12 bases not matched to a gene. The CDR3 spans 15 residues. Germline V lookup: CDR1 MRHNA, CDR2 SNTAGT. CDR3 in DNA: TGTGCCAGCAGTGCCTCCTCAGGGGGGCAGAGTGGCTACACCTTC. This translates into CASSASSGGQSGYTF.

V is TRBV30 and J is TRBJ1-2, with D uncertain. The length of the CDR3 is 12 residues. The germline CDR1 and CDR2 sequences are GTSNPN and SVGIG (reference sequence). The ends were cut back, 1 base at V and 8 bases at J, with 11 bases in the middle. In nucleotides, the CDR3 is TGTGCCTGGAGTGCCCATACTGAGGGCTACACCTTC. It yields the protein CAWSAHTEGYTF.

This clone was detected only once. The chain carries TRBV5-8 and TRBJ2-3, with D tentatively TRBD1 (6 bases). Germline loops: CDR1 SGHTS, CDR2 YDEGEE. The CDR3 extends over 16 amino acids. The V and J ends lost 2 bases and 1 base respectively, with 14 bases between them. DNA for the CDR3: TGTGCCAGCAGCTTTGGCGTAGGGGGTGGCACAGATACGCAGTATTTT. It codes for CASSFGVGGGTDTQYF.

The V and J genes are TRBV30 and TRBJ2-7; 8 nucleotides align to TRBD1. Trimming removed 3 bases from V and 3 bases from J; junction bases left unmatched: 10. The CDR3 loop spans 15 amino acids. Germline V lookup: CDR1 GTSNPN, CDR2 SVGIG (reference sequence). The CDR3 DNA sequence: TGTGCCTGGAGCGGTGACAGGGGTGGGAGCTACGAGCAGTACTTC. Translating gives CAWSGDRGGSYEQYF.

This sequence joins TRBV14 and TRBJ1-6, with 9 nucleotides matching TRBD1. The V gene end was trimmed by 4 bases and the J gene end by 8 bases; junction bases not matched to a gene: 6. Germline V gives CDR1 SGHDN, CDR2 FVKESK. The CDR3 runs 15 residues. CDR3 sequence (DNA): TGTGCCAGCAGCCGACGGACAGGGGCCTATTCACCCCTCCACTTT. Protein sequence: CASSRRTGAYSPLHF. Drawing the rest from reference TRBV14 and TRBJ1-6, the complete variable domain is EAGVTQFPSHSVIEKGQTVTLRCDPISGHDNLYWYRRVMGKEIKFLLHFVKESKQDESGMPNNRFLAERTGGTYSTLKVQPAELEDSGVYFCASSRRTGAYSPLHFGNGTRLTVT.

The count of this clone is one. J is TRBJ1-4 and V is TRBV6-5, with a possible D match to TRBD1 (5 bases). The CDR3 extends over 15 amino acids. V dropped 0 bases and J dropped 8 bases, with 13 bases sitting between them. In germline, CDR1 is MNHEY, CDR2 SVGAGI. As DNA, the CDR3 is TGTGCCAGCAGTTACTCAGGGGCGCGAGGAGAAAAACTGTTTTTT. It codes for CASSYSGARGEKLFF.

The rearrangement uses TRBV5-6 and TRBJ2-3, with TRBD2 identical over 14 bases. The CDR3 runs 17 residues. Per germline, CDR1 SGHDT and CDR2 YYEEEE. With 4 bases clipped from V and 1 base from J, the junction kept 5 bases outside the gene matches. For the CDR3, the DNA is TGTGCCAGCAGCCGGTCGGGACTAGCGGGAGGCACAGATACGCAGTATTTT. This codes for CASSRSGLAGGTDTQYF. The entire variable domain, with the rest obtained from reference TRBV5-6 and TRBJ2-3, is as follows: DAGVTQSPTHLIKTRGQQVTLRCSPKSGHDTVSWYQQALGQGPQFIFQYYEEEERQRGNFPDRFSGHQFPNYSSELNVNALLLGDSALYLCASSRSGLAGGTDTQYFGPGTRLTVL.

The chain joins TRBV30 to TRBJ2-7, with a possible D match to TRBD1 (5 bases). Germline V CDR1 and CDR2: GTSNPN, SVGIG (reference sequence). V dropped 7 bases and J dropped 7 bases, with 14 bases sitting between them. CDR3 length: 11 residues. This CDR3 is CAYGAQGEQYF. CDR3 DNA sequence: TGTGCCTATGGGGCCCAAGGGGAGCAGTACTTC.

CDR3 DNA sequence: TGTGCCAGCAGCTTGACACCCGTCCACGAGCAGTACTTC. Amino acids: CASSLTPVHEQYF. The chain is built from TRBV7-9 and TRBJ2-7; no clear D. Germline V gives CDR1 SEHNR, CDR2 FQNEAQ (reference sequence). The V end lost 3 bases, the J end lost 5 bases, and 11 bases lay between the germline ends. CDR3 length equals 13 residues.

The chain is built from TRBV6-5 and TRBJ1-5, with a possible D match to TRBD1 (5 bases). The CDR3 runs 14 residues. Germline CDR1 MNHEY, CDR2 SVGAGI. Trimming pared 5 bases from V and 0 bases from J, leaving 8 bases between. The CDR3 DNA sequence: TGTGCCAGCAGTACAGACAGTAGCAATCAGCCCCAGCATTTT. Translated: CASSTDSSNQPQHF.

V usage is TRBV2 and J usage is TRBJ2-3; D not resolved. The V end lost 3 bases, the J end lost 0 bases, and 4 bases lay between the germline ends. Germline CDR1 SNHLY, CDR2 FYNNEI. The CDR3 contains 13 residues. This CDR3 reads CASSEASTDTQYF. CDR3 DNA sequence: TGTGCCAGCAGTGAGGCTAGCACAGATACGCAGTATTTT.

This clone was seen a few times. The junction departs from the called germline gene at one end, perhaps through a read error. The chain employs TRBV5-6 and TRBJ2-7; 7 nucleotides agree with TRBD1. This CDR3 comprises 15 residues. Germline V gene sequence: CDR1 SGHDT, CDR2 YYEEEE. For the CDR3, the DNA is TGTGCCAGCAGCTCCCGAAGGCAGGGGGATCAAGGTCAAAACTTC. Protein sequence: CASSSRRQGDQGQNF.

The gene calls are TRBV5-4 and TRBJ1-1; 10 bases match TRBD1. Germline V lookup: CDR1 SGHNT, CDR2 YYREEE (reference sequence). The CDR3 covers 14 residues. With V trimmed by 2 bases and J by 7 bases, 5 bases remained unmatched. The DNA of the CDR3 is TGTGCCAGCAGCTTCGACAGGGGGCAGGTTGAAGCTTTCTTT. It specifies CASSFDRGQVEAFF. Full variable domain (rest looked up from reference TRBV5-4 and TRBJ1-1): ETGVTQSPTHLIKTRGQQVTLRCSSQSGHNTVSWYQQALGQGPQFIFQYYREEENGRGNFPPRFSGLQFPNYSSELNVNALELDDSALYLCASSFDRGQVEAFFGQGTRLTVV.

CDR3 region: CAWSRTSGGLGELFF. The DNA of the CDR3 is TGTGCCTGGAGCAGGACTAGCGGGGGGTTGGGGGAGCTGTTTTTT. The gene calls are TRBV30 and TRBJ2-2; the match to TRBD2 covers 14 bases. With 3 bases clipped from V and 8 bases from J, the junction kept 5 bases outside the gene matches. The germline CDR1 and CDR2 sequences are GTSNPN and SVGIG (reference sequence). The length of the CDR3 is 15 residues.

The rearrangement uses TRBV28 and TRBJ1-3; D is uncertain. The CDR3 consists of 11 residues. V was cut by 10 bases and J by 4 bases, with 8 bases left in between. Germline lookup yields CDR1 MDHEN and CDR2 SYDVKM. Here the CDR3 DNA reads TGTGCCACCAGGCGCGGAAACACCATATATTTT. Translating gives CATRRGNTIYF. Combining the CDR3 with reference TRBV28 and TRBJ1-3 gives the whole variable domain DVKVTQSSRYLVKRTGEKVFLECVQDMDHENMFWYRQDPGLGLRLIYFSYDVKMKEKGDIPEGYSVSREKKERFSLILESASTNQTSMYLCATRRGNTIYFGEGSWLTVV.

This clone was seen just once. V is TRBV28 and J is TRBJ1-4; 7 positions match TRBD1. In germline, CDR1 is MDHEN, CDR2 SYDVKM. V lost 5 bases to trimming and J lost 3 bases; unmatched junction nucleotides: 12. CDR3 size: 17 residues. CDR3 in DNA: TGTGCCAGCAGTGGGGGCGGGACAGCACCTTCTAATGAAAAACTGTTTTTT. Its translation: CASSGGGTAPSNEKLFF.

J is TRBJ1-1 and V is TRBV19, with 8 bases that match TRBD1. CDR1 LNHDA and CDR2 SQIVND come from the germline V gene (reference sequence). The J segment lost 1 base and the V segment lost 5 bases, leaving 6 bases of the junction unmatched. This CDR3 spans 15 amino acids. CDR3 protein: CASSWGQDQNTEAFF. The DNA of the CDR3 is TGTGCCAGTAGTTGGGGACAGGACCAGAACACTGAAGCTTTCTTT.